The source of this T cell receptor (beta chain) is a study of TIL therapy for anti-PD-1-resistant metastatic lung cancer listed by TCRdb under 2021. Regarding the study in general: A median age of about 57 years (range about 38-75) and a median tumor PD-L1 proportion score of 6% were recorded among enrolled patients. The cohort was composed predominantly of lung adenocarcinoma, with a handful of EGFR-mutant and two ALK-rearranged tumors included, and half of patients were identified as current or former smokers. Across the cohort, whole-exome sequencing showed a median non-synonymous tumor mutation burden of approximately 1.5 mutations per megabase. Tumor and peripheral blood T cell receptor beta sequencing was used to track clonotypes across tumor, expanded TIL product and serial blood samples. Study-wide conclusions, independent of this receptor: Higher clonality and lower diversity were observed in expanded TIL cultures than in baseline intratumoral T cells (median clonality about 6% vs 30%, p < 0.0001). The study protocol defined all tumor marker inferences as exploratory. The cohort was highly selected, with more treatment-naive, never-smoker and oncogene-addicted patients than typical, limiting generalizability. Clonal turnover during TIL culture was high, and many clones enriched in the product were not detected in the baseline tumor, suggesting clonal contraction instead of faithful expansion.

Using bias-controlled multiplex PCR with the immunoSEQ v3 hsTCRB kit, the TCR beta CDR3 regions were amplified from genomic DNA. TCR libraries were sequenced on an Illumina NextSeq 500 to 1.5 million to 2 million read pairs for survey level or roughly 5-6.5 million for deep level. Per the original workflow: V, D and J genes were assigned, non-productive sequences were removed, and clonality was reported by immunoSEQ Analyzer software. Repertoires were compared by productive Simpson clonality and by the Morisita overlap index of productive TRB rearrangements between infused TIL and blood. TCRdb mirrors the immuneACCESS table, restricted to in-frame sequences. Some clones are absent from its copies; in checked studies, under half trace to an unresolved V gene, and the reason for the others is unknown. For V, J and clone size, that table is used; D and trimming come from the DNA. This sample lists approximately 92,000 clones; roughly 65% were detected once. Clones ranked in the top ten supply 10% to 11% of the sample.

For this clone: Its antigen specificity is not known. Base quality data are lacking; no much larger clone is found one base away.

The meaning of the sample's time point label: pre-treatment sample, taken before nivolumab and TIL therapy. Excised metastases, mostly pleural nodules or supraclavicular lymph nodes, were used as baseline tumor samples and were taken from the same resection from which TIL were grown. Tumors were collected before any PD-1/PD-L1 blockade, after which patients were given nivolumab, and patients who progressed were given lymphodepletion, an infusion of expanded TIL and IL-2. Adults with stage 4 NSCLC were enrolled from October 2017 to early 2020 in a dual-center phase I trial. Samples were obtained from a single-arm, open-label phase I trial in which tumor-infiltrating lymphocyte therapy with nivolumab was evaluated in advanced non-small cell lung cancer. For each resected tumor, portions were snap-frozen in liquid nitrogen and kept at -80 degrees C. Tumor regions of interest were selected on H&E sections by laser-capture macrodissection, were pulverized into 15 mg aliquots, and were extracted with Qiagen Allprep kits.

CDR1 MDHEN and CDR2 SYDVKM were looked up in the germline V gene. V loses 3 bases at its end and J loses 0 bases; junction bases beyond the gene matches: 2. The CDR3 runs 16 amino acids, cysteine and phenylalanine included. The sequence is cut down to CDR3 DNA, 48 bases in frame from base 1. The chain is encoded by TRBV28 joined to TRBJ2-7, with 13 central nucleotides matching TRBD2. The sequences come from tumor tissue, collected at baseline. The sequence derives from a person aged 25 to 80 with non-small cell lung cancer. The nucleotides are TGTGCCAGCAGTTTGACTAGCGGGAGGAGCTCCTACGAGCAGTACTTC. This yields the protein CASSLTSGRSSYEQYF. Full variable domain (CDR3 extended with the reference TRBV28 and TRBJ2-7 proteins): DVKVTQSSRYLVKRTGEKVFLECVQDMDHENMFWYRQDPGLGLRLIYFSYDVKMKEKGDIPEGYSVSREKKERFSLILESASTNQTSMYLCASSLTSGRSSYEQYFGPGTRLTVT.